The 19 T cell receptor beta chains reported below all come from one sample, sequenced in a study of cytomegalovirus exposure and HLA in healthy donors. The PCR used 60 Vbeta and 13 Jbeta primers. Measured with immunoSEQ multiplex PCR; TCRdb has only the in-frame clones, and not every one. The sample records around 110,000 clones, roughly 79% being singletons. Specimen: PBMCs. The receptors originated from a woman younger than 45 in good health and CMV-seronegative.

Notes on this clone: The germline gene is not matched at one end of the junction; a read error may be the cause. The rearrangement links TRBV7-9 to TRBJ2-5, with TRBD2 identical over 14 bases. The CDR3 is made up of 18 amino acids. Germline-derived CDR1 and CDR2 are SEHNR and FQNEAQ (reference sequence). Here the CDR3 DNA reads TGTTCCAGCAGCCAGGGGCCGGGACTAGCGGGGGCCCAAGAGACCCAGTACTTC. It codes for CSSSQGPGLAGAQETQYF. The full variable domain, with the rest looked up from reference TRBV7-9 and TRBJ2-5, is DTGVSQNPRHKITKRGQNVTFRCDPISEHNRLYWYRQTLGQGPEFLTYFQNEAQLEKSRLLSDRFSAERPKGSFSTLEIQRTEQGDSAMYLCSSSQGPGLAGAQETQYFGPGTRLLVL.

Of note for this clone: The junction does not match germline at one end; this may be a read error. This chain connects TRBV7-9 to TRBJ1-5; 9 bases agree with TRBD1. CDR3 size: 15 residues. The germline gives CDR1 SEHNR, CDR2 FQNEAQ (reference sequence). The CDR3: CSSSLAGQGWEPQHF. CDR3 DNA sequence: TGTTCCAGCAGCTTAGCGGGACAGGGTTGGGAGCCCCAGCATTTT. Variable domain in full (rest from reference TRBV7-9 and TRBJ1-5): DTGVSQNPRHKITKRGQNVTFRCDPISEHNRLYWYRQTLGQGPEFLTYFQNEAQLEKSRLLSDRFSAERPKGSFSTLEIQRTEQGDSAMYLCSSSLAGQGWEPQHFGDGTRLSIL.

The chain uses TRBV15 and TRBJ2-5, with D maybe TRBD1 (6 bases). V dropped 3 bases and J dropped 4 bases, with 18 bases sitting between them. The germline gives CDR1 LNHNV, CDR2 YYDKDF (reference sequence). The CDR3 loop spans 16 amino acids. CDR3: CATSSWGQGRGETQYF. The CDR3 DNA reads TGTGCCACCAGCAGTTGGGGGCAGGGACGAGGAGAGACCCAGTACTTC.

The chain uses TRBV7-9 and TRBJ2-1; TRBD1 matches 8 bases. The germline CDR1 and CDR2 sequences are SEHNR and FQNEAQ (reference sequence). The CDR3 runs to 15 residues. The V segment lost 5 bases and the J segment 5 bases; nucleotides outside the gene matches: 8. CDR3 protein: CASSQGQGIHNEQFF. The CDR3 coding sequence is TGTGCCAGCAGCCAAGGACAGGGAATCCACAATGAGCAGTTCTTC.

This chain uses TRBV4-3 with TRBJ2-7; 7 bases fit TRBD1. With V trimmed by 0 bases and J by 0 bases, 8 bases remained unmatched. Germline-derived CDR1 and CDR2 are LGHNA and YSLEER. This CDR3 contains 17 residues. CDR3 sequence: CASSQDKETGSSYEQYF. The CDR3, as DNA: TGCGCCAGCAGCCAAGATAAGGAGACAGGGTCCTCCTACGAGCAGTACTTC.

This clone was seen once. The gene calls are TRBV7-6 and TRBJ2-3; TRBD2 is a possible D gene (5 bases). The CDR3 loop spans 15 amino acids. Germline-derived CDR1 and CDR2 are SGHVS and FNYEAQ. Trimming shortened V by 5 bases and J by 0 bases, and 12 bases separated the two germline ends. The CDR3 coding sequence is TGTGCCAGCAGCCGCGGGCCCACTAGCACAGATACGCAGTATTTT. This encodes CASSRGPTSTDTQYF.

The CDR3 DNA sequence: TGTGCCAGCGGAGCAGTCAATACGCAGTATTTT. Residues: CASGAVNTQYF. The chain carries TRBV9 and TRBJ2-3; D is unresolved. There are 11 residues in the CDR3. Germline V gene lookup returns CDR1 SGDLS and CDR2 YYNGEE. V gave up 7 bases and J gave up 7 bases, with 10 bases separating them. Complete variable domain (other parts from reference TRBV9 and TRBJ2-3): DSGVTQTPKHLITATGQRVTLRCSPRSGDLSVYWYQQSLDQGLQFLIQYYNGEERAKGNILERFSAQQFPDLHSELNLSSLELGDSALYFCASGAVNTQYFGPGTRLTVL.

The V call is TRBV27, the J call TRBJ2-1; 11 bases agree with TRBD2. This CDR3 spans 16 amino acids. V was clipped by 5 bases and J by 8 bases; unmatched bases: 11. Germline values: CDR1 MNHEY, CDR2 SMNVEV (reference sequence). In DNA form, the CDR3 reads TGTGCCAGCAGTAAGATGCTAGCGGGAGGTTCCGATGAGCAGTTCTTC. Protein product: CASSKMLAGGSDEQFF.

V and J are TRBV5-8 and TRBJ2-3, with 11 bases that match TRBD2. The CDR3 runs 17 residues. The V gene's germline CDR1 is SGHTS and CDR2 YDEGEE. The J segment lost 0 bases and the V segment lost 0 bases, leaving 3 bases of the junction unmatched. The CDR3 region has the DNA TGTGCCAGCAGCTTGGCGACTAGCGGGATGAGCACAGATACGCAGTATTTT. Amino acid sequence: CASSLATSGMSTDTQYF. Combining the CDR3 with reference TRBV5-8 and TRBJ2-3 gives the whole variable domain EAGVTQSPTHLIKTRGQQATLRCSPISGHTSVYWYQQALGLGLQFLLWYDEGEERNRGNFPPRFSGRQFPNYSSELNVNALELEDSALYLCASSLATSGMSTDTQYFGPGTRLTVL.

CDR3: CASSFNRVDTGELFF. The CDR3 coding sequence is TGCGCCAGCAGCTTTAACAGGGTGGACACCGGGGAGCTGTTTTTT. The genes are TRBV5-1 and TRBJ2-2; tentatively, D is TRBD1 (6 bases). This CDR3 contains 15 residues. The V end lost 2 bases, the J end lost 3 bases, and 11 bases lay between the germline ends. The germline V gene has CDR1 SGHRS and CDR2 YFSETQ.

Notes on this clone: The sample holds other DNA sequences that translate to the same CDR3. The V gene is TRBV6-5, the J gene TRBJ1-5; no clear D. This CDR3 region has 13 residues. V was shortened by 0 bases and J by 3 bases, with 3 bases between the two germline ends. Germline loops: CDR1 MNHEY, CDR2 SVGAGI. The CDR3 DNA follows: TGTGCCAGCAGTTACTCTTACAATCAGCCCCAGCATTTT. This codes for CASSYSYNQPQHF.

The chain carries TRBV4-1 and TRBJ2-7; D gene uncertain. Germline assignment: CDR1 MGHRA and CDR2 YSYEKL. The CDR3 is 14 residues long. Trimming pared 0 bases from V and 4 bases from J, leaving 10 bases between. The CDR3, as DNA: TGCGCCAGCAGCCAAGAGGTAGCACGGTACGAGCAGTACTTC. As protein: CASSQEVARYEQYF.

This chain connects TRBV28 to TRBJ1-4; D call uncertain. The CDR3 loop spans 15 amino acids. Germline-derived CDR1 and CDR2 are MDHEN and SYDVKM. V shed 4 bases and J shed 0 bases, with 9 bases lying between them. CDR3 region: CASSSRYSTNEKLFF. The CDR3 nucleotides are TGTGCCAGCAGTTCCCGTTACTCAACTAATGAAAAACTGTTTTTT.

The J gene is TRBJ2-3, the V gene TRBV5-1; maybe TRBD1 (5 bases). This CDR3 comprises 17 residues. Germline lookup yields CDR1 SGHRS and CDR2 YFSETQ. The V end lost 4 bases, the J end lost 1 base, and 19 bases lay between the germline ends. This chain's CDR3 is CASSKLPSGQGTDTQYF. Written as DNA, the CDR3 is TGCGCCAGCAGCAAGCTTCCGTCCGGACAAGGCACAGATACGCAGTATTTT.

The chain carries TRBV6-5 and TRBJ2-7; D is possibly TRBD2 (6 bases). Germline V gene sequence: CDR1 MNHEY, CDR2 SVGAGI. Trimming pared 6 bases from V and 7 bases from J, leaving 22 bases between. This CDR3 contains 15 residues. CDR3 loop: CASRQRAGGWGEQYF. CDR3 coding DNA: TGTGCCAGCAGACAAAGGGCCGGGGGATGGGGGGAGCAGTACTTC.

The count of this clone is one. The chain joins TRBV28 to TRBJ2-7; 10 bases map to TRBD2. The germline gives CDR1 MDHEN, CDR2 SYDVKM. Losses at the gene ends were 8 bases for V and 3 bases for J; bases not matched to a gene: 10. The CDR3 has 15 amino acids. The CDR3 nucleotides are TGTGCCAGCGGTACAGTAGCGGGAGGATTCTACGAGCAGTACTTC. Translating it yields CASGTVAGGFYEQYF. Drawing the rest from reference TRBV28 and TRBJ2-7, the complete variable domain is DVKVTQSSRYLVKRTGEKVFLECVQDMDHENMFWYRQDPGLGLRLIYFSYDVKMKEKGDIPEGYSVSREKKERFSLILESASTNQTSMYLCASGTVAGGFYEQYFGPGTRLTVT.

The chain links TRBV5-8 to TRBJ2-5, with TRBD2 identical over 12 bases. The junction had 3 bases not matched to a gene; V was cut back by 3 bases and J by 3 bases. The CDR3 has 15 residues. Germline V CDR1 and CDR2: SGHTS, YDEGEE. CDR3 DNA: TGTGCCAGCAGCTCGCTAGCGGGAGGGGAAGAGACCCAGTACTTC. Amino acid sequence: CASSSLAGGEETQYF.

The chain joins TRBV28 to TRBJ2-2; 10 bases align to TRBD1. In germline, CDR1 is MDHEN, CDR2 SYDVKM. The CDR3 totals 20 residues. The ends lost 1 base at V and 5 bases at J; junction bases unmatched: 16. The DNA of the CDR3 is TGTGCCAGCAGTTTATCCCTGACAGGGGGCGCGCCTAGTAGTACCGGGGAGCTGTTTTTT. Protein sequence: CASSLSLTGGAPSSTGELFF.

The chain employs TRBV7-9 and TRBJ2-1; 11 bases are a match to TRBD1. The trim removed 4 bases at V and 5 bases at J, leaving 4 bases unmatched. There are 15 residues in the CDR3. Germline lookup yields CDR1 SEHNR and CDR2 FQNEAQ (reference sequence). For the CDR3, the DNA is TGTGCCAGCAGCTGGGGACAGGGGGTGAACAATGAGCAGTTCTTC. This translates into CASSWGQGVNNEQFF.